This passage covers 30 T cell receptor beta chains from one sample sequenced in a study of T-cell reconstitution after alpha-beta-depleted transplantation in children. For TCRbeta, the library was prepared with unique molecular identifiers. A single record per CDR3 protein comes from TCRdb applying MiXCR to the PCR reads. The sample has almost 600,000 distinct CDR3 sequences; 20% to 30% are singletons. The material was PBMCs, obtained before TCRalphabeta/CD19-depleted stem cell transplant. The receptors derive from a boy under two years old with Wiskott-Aldrich syndrome, due to receive a stem cell transplant.

This chain connects TRBV7-9 to TRBJ1-1, with 7 positions matching TRBD1. Germline V gene data show CDR1 as SEHNR and CDR2 as FQNEAQ (reference sequence). The CDR3 extends over 14 amino acids. V gave up 4 bases and J gave up 6 bases; unmatched junction bases: 8. The CDR3, as DNA: TGTGCCAGCAGCTCAAGGGGGCAGGTGGCTGAAGCTTTCTTT. This encodes CASSSRGQVAEAFF.

The rearrangement links TRBV2 to TRBJ2-5; the match to TRBD2 covers 10 bases. The CDR3 contains 15 residues. The junction had 8 bases not matched to a gene; V was cut back by 5 bases and J by 5 bases. Germline CDR1 reads SNHLY; CDR2 reads FYNNEI. The CDR3 spells CASSFSGRAGETQYF. CDR3 sequence (DNA): TGTGCCAGCAGTTTCAGCGGGAGGGCCGGGGAGACCCAGTACTTC.

This clonotype was picked up a small number of times. The chain combines TRBV12-3 or TRBV12-4 with TRBJ1-5, with TRBD1 identical over 8 bases. This CDR3 has 14 residues. Trimming took 5 bases from V and 7 from J; bases not matched to a gene: 7. CDR3: CASSPRDRSQPQHF. The CDR3 DNA sequence: TGTGCCAGCAGTCCCCGGGACAGGAGCCAGCCCCAGCATTTT.

V usage is TRBV5-6 and J usage is TRBJ2-6, with 7 positions matching TRBD1. Germline-derived CDR1 and CDR2 are SGHDT and YYEEEE. The trim removed 2 bases at V and 0 bases at J, leaving 2 bases unmatched. This CDR3 contains 16 residues. CDR3 DNA sequence: TGTGCCAGCAGCTTCCCAGGGGGCTCTGGGGCCAACGTCCTGACTTTC. Translation: CASSFPGGSGANVLTF.

This clonotype was observed a few times. This chain connects TRBV6-5 to TRBJ2-3; 10 bases agree with TRBD2. The trim removed 4 bases at V and 4 bases at J, leaving 8 bases unmatched. The CDR3 runs to 16 residues. Germline CDR1 and CDR2: MNHEY and SVGAGI. The CDR3 nucleotides are TGTGCCAGCAGTTCACCAGCGGGAGGGCCGGCAGATACGCAGTATTTT. Translated, it gives CASSSPAGGPADTQYF.

A few counts support this clonotype. The chain uses TRBV10-3 and TRBJ2-3; no clear D gene. From germline, CDR1 is ENHRY and CDR2 SYGVKD. This CDR3 spans 14 amino acids. V was pared by 3 bases and J by 0 bases, with 7 bases between. CDR3 in amino acids: CAISEGDSTDTQYF. The CDR3 DNA sequence: TGTGCCATCAGTGAAGGAGACAGCACAGATACGCAGTATTTT.

This clonotype came up a few times. The J gene is TRBJ2-1, the V gene TRBV29-1, with D possibly matching TRBD2 (5 bases). The V gene's germline CDR1 is SQVTM and CDR2 ANQGSEA. This CDR3 has 14 residues. The V and J ends lost 1 base and 8 bases respectively, with 15 bases between them. DNA of the CDR3: TGCAGCGTTGAAGTAGGGCAGGCGGGCCATGAGCAGTTCTTC. This encodes CSVEVGQAGHEQFF.

In DNA, the CDR3 is TGTGCCAGCAGCTTACGGTTGAAGGGGTCGAGTGAAGCTTTCTTT. Its translation is CASSLRLKGSSEAFF. The chain combines TRBV7-2 with TRBJ1-1; perhaps TRBD1 as D (5 bases). Germline V lookup: CDR1 SGHTA, CDR2 FQGNSA. The V and J ends lost 2 bases and 7 bases respectively, with 17 bases between them. This CDR3 is built from 15 residues.

This clonotype showed up just a few times. This chain uses TRBV5-1 with TRBJ2-4; D gene ambiguous. Germline CDR1 is SGHRS and CDR2 is YFSETQ. This CDR3 region has 17 residues. V was cut by 4 bases and J by 2 bases, with 19 bases left in between. CDR3 DNA sequence: TGCGCCAGCAGCGCCGGACCCCCCCAGTGGTCCAAAAACATTCAGTACTTC. Its protein is CASSAGPPQWSKNIQYF.

The chain couples TRBV5-5 to TRBJ2-7; D might be TRBD1 or TRBD2, each matching 5 bases. The CDR3 length is 14 residues. The V gene's germline CDR1 is SGHKS and CDR2 YYEKEE (reference sequence). V was trimmed by 0 bases and J by 2 bases, leaving 9 bases between them. The CDR3 protein is CASSLGGSAYEQYF. CDR3 nucleotide sequence: TGTGCCAGCAGCTTGGGGGGGAGCGCCTACGAGCAGTACTTC.

The chain couples TRBV4-2 to TRBJ2-5, with 13 bases aligning to TRBD2. CDR3 length: 17 amino acids. The germline CDR1 and CDR2 sequences are LGHNA and YNFKEQ. Trimming at V came to 5 bases and at J to 2 bases, leaving 8 bases not matched to a gene. The CDR3 here is CASSVNPGLAGQETQYF. The CDR3 nucleotides are TGTGCCAGCAGCGTGAACCCGGGACTAGCGGGACAAGAGACCCAGTACTTC.

This clonotype was seen a few times. V gene TRBV12-3 or TRBV12-4 combines with J gene TRBJ1-2, with 9 bases aligning to TRBD1. CDR3 length: 13 amino acids. The junction had 8 bases not matched to a gene; V was cut back by 4 bases and J by 11 bases. The CDR3 reads CASSSRDRVWYTF. CDR3 DNA: TGTGCCAGCAGTTCCCGGGACAGGGTTTGGTACACCTTC.

This chain links TRBV9 with TRBJ2-1; a weak D match, TRBD1 (6 bases). CDR3 size: 13 residues. Germline lookup yields CDR1 SGDLS and CDR2 YYNGEE. Trimming cost V 1 base and J 10 bases, with 12 bases left between them. The CDR3 sequence is CASSVFQGSEQFF. The DNA for the CDR3 is TGTGCCAGCAGCGTATTTCAGGGGTCGGAGCAGTTCTTC.

The chain employs TRBV12-3 or TRBV12-4 and TRBJ2-2; no clear D gene. Trimming shortened V by 7 bases and J by 0 bases, and 9 bases separated the two germline ends. This CDR3 has 14 residues. Written as DNA, the CDR3 is TGTGCCAGCAAATCCCGTACGAACACCGGGGAGCTGTTTTTT. Its protein is CASKSRTNTGELFF.

V usage is TRBV20-1 and J usage is TRBJ2-1; no firm D call. The CDR3 has 10 amino acids. Trimming removed 2 bases at V and 8 bases at J, with 4 bases between. The germline V gene encodes CDR1 DFQATT and CDR2 SNEGSKA (reference sequence). The CDR3 sequence: CSARIDEQFF. The CDR3 DNA is TGCAGTGCTAGAATCGATGAGCAGTTCTTC.

This clonotype was observed a single time. The chain recombines TRBV2 with TRBJ2-1, with 9 bases matching TRBD2. The CDR3 sequence is 13 residues long. The germline gives CDR1 SNHLY, CDR2 FYNNEI. Trimming removed 8 bases from V and 10 bases from J; junction bases left unmatched: 9. The CDR3 DNA reads TGTGCCAGCCGGAGCGGGAGGAGAAGGGAGCAGTTCTTC. It codes for CASRSGRRREQFF.

V gene TRBV27 combines with J gene TRBJ2-7, with 13 bases that match TRBD2. The trim removed 4 bases at V and 2 bases at J, leaving 8 bases unmatched. Germline V lookup: CDR1 MNHEY, CDR2 SMNVEV (reference sequence). The CDR3 is 17 residues long. CDR3 coding DNA: TGTGCCAGCAGTTCATGGACTAGCGGGGGTTTTCCCTACGAGCAGTACTTC. Translation: CASSSWTSGGFPYEQYF.

The table lists this clonotype with a few counts. The rearrangement links TRBV12-3 or TRBV12-4 to TRBJ2-1, with a possible D match to TRBD1 (5 bases). Trimming removed 6 bases from V and 3 bases from J, with 15 bases in between. The CDR3 runs to 15 residues. The CDR3 nucleotides are TGTGCCAGCAGCATCAGGGCTCCCTACTACAATGAGCAGTTCTTC. It is translated as CASSIRAPYYNEQFF.

This clonotype was found a few times. This chain connects TRBV27 to TRBJ2-7, with 12 bases aligning to TRBD1. Germline V CDR1 and CDR2: MNHEY, SMNVEV (reference sequence). V was pared by 4 bases and J by 7 bases, with 8 bases of the junction left unmatched. The CDR3 is 15 residues long. CDR3 loop: CASSSAGQGAKEQYF. CDR3 sequence (DNA): TGTGCCAGCAGTTCCGCGGGACAGGGGGCGAAGGAGCAGTACTTC.

The rearrangement links TRBV28 to TRBJ2-2; 8 bases fit TRBD1. Germline V gene data show CDR1 as MDHEN and CDR2 as SYDVKM. The J segment lost 4 bases and the V segment lost 6 bases, leaving 7 bases of the junction unmatched. This CDR3 is built from 15 residues. The CDR3 nucleotides read TGTGCCAGCAGACGAGGGACAGGTCGCACCGGGGAGCTGTTTTTT. This codes for CASRRGTGRTGELFF.

This clonotype showed up just a few times. Here the CDR3 reads CSARLLGGTYNEQFF. The CDR3 nucleotides read TGCAGTGCTAGACTACTAGGGGGTACCTACAATGAGCAGTTCTTC. The V gene is TRBV20-1, the J gene TRBJ2-1; possible D gene TRBD1, 6 bases. Germline V CDR1 and CDR2: DFQATT, SNEGSKA (reference sequence). This CDR3 region has 15 residues. Between the trimmed V and J ends, which lost 2 bases and 2 bases, there was a span of 13 bases.

J is TRBJ2-1 and V is TRBV11-2; D is uncertain. The CDR3 totals 15 residues. CDR1 is SGHAT and CDR2 is FQNNGV in the germline V gene. V was clipped by 1 base and J by 4 bases, with 11 bases between them. The CDR3 sequence: CASSLARSMYNEQFF. DNA of the CDR3: TGTGCCAGCAGCTTAGCTCGGTCTATGTACAATGAGCAGTTCTTC. The full variable domain, with the rest looked up from reference TRBV11-2 and TRBJ2-1, is EAGVAQSPRYKIIEKRQSVAFWCNPISGHATLYWYQQILGQGPKLLIQFQNNGVVDDSQLPKDRFSAERLKGVDSTLKIQPAKLEDSAVYLCASSLARSMYNEQFFGPGTRLTVL.

This clonotype was seen a few times. The V and J genes are TRBV3-1 and TRBJ2-7; the match to TRBD1 covers 7 bases. Germline lookup yields CDR1 LGHDT and CDR2 YNNKEL (reference sequence). CDR3 length: 17 residues. Trimming removed 0 bases from V and 2 bases from J; junction bases left unmatched: 10. CDR3 sequence reads: CASSQDYTGEKPYEQYF. CDR3 nucleotide sequence: TGTGCCAGCAGCCAAGATTACACAGGGGAAAAACCCTACGAGCAGTACTTC.

The gene calls are TRBV7-2 and TRBJ2-3; D uncertain. CDR1 SGHTA and CDR2 FQGNSA come from the germline V gene. The CDR3 is made up of 14 amino acids. V was shortened by 4 bases and J by 2 bases, with 10 bases between the two germline ends. CDR3 bases: TGTGCCAGCAGCTCGGCTACGTACACAGATACGCAGTATTTT. This encodes CASSSATYTDTQYF. Full variable domain (outside the CDR3, taken from reference TRBV7-2 and TRBJ2-3): GAGVSQSPSNKVTEKGKDVELRCDPISGHTALYWYRQSLGQGLEFLIYFQGNSAPDKSGLPSDRFSAERTGGSVSTLTIQRTQQEDSAVYLCASSSATYTDTQYFGPGTRLTVL.

In its sample, this clonotype was seen a few times. This chain uses TRBV21-1 with TRBJ2-1; TRBD2, as called in the table, went unchecked against the DNA. TRBV21-1 is noted as a pseudogene. There are 17 residues in the CDR3. Written as DNA, the CDR3 is TGTGCCAGCAGCTTCCCTCAGAGGAGCGCATCCTACAATGAGCAGTTCTTC. The encoded protein is CASSFPQRSASYNEQFF.

This clonotype was seen more than once but under ten times. The chain recombines TRBV10-2 with TRBJ2-2; 10 bases fit TRBD2. Germline-derived CDR1 and CDR2 are WSHSY and SAAADI. V was clipped by 7 bases and J by 6 bases; unmatched bases: 8. The length of the CDR3 is 15 residues. In DNA form, the CDR3 reads TGCGCCAGCATGATTGGTCTAGCGGGAGCCGGGGAGCTGTTTTTT. Translation: CASMIGLAGAGELFF.

This clonotype turned up a few times. This chain connects TRBV27 to TRBJ2-1; 15 nucleotides align to TRBD2. CDR1 is MNHEY and CDR2 is SMNVEV in the germline V gene (reference sequence). J lost 9 bases, V lost 3 bases, and 6 bases had no gene match. The CDR3 is made up of 16 amino acids. The CDR3: CASSFRTSGRAVEQFF. Here the CDR3 DNA reads TGTGCCAGCAGTTTCCGGACTAGCGGGAGGGCCGTTGAGCAGTTCTTC.

This chain connects TRBV12-3 or TRBV12-4 to TRBJ2-2; D not resolved. Trimming took 3 bases from V and 4 from J, leaving 18 bases between them. This CDR3 comprises 17 residues. In DNA form, the CDR3 reads TGTGCCAGCAGTTTCCCAAAAGCTGGCCCGGTCACCGGGGAGCTGTTTTTT. Translated: CASSFPKAGPVTGELFF.

J is TRBJ2-7 and V is TRBV10-3; D gene ambiguous. In germline, CDR1 is ENHRY, CDR2 SYGVKD. The CDR3 is 16 amino acids. Trimming stripped 2 bases from V and 2 bases from J, with 16 bases between. CDR3 residues: CAISERYSPKPYEQYF. In nucleotides, the CDR3 is TGTGCCATCAGTGAGAGATACTCCCCGAAGCCCTACGAGCAGTACTTC.

This clonotype turned up a few times. The chain links TRBV12-3 or TRBV12-4 to TRBJ2-7; D possibly matches TRBD1 or TRBD2 (5 bases each). The CDR3 length is 15 residues. The germline V and J ends were trimmed by 3 bases and 0 bases, with 12 bases remaining between them. The CDR3 is CASSFRRGASYEQYF. Here the CDR3 DNA reads TGTGCCAGCAGTTTCAGGAGAGGGGCCTCCTACGAGCAGTACTTC.